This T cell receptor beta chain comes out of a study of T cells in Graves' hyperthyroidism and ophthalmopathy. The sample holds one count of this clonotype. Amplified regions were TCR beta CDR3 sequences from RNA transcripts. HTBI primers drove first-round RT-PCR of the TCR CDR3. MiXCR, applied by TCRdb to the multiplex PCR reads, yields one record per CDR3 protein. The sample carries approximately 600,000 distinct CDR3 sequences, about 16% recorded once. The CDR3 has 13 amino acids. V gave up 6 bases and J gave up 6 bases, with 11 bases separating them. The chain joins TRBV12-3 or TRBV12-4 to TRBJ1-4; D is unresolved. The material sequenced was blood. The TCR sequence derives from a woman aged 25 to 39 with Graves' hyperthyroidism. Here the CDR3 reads CASSRRIDEKLFF. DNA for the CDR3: TGTGCCAGCAGCCGAAGGATAGATGAAAAACTGTTTTTT.